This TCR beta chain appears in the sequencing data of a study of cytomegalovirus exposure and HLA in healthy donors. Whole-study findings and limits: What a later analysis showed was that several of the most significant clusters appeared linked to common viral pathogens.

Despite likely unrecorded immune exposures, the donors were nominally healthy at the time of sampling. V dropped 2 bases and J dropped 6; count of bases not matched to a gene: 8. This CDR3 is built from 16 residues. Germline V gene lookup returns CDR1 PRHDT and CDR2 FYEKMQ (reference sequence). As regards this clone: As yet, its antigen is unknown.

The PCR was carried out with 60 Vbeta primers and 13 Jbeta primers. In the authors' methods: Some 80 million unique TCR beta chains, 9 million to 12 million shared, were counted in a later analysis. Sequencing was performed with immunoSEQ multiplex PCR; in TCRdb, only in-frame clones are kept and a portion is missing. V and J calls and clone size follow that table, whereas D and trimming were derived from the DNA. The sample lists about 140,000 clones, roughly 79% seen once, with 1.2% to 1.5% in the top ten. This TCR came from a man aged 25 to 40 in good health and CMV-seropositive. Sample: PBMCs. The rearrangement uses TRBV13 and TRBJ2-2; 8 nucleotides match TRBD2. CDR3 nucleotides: TGTGCCAGCAGCTTATCCGAACGGGGGGGCCCCGGGGAGCTGTTTTTT. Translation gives CASSLSERGGPGELFF.